This TCR beta chain was sequenced for a study of shared clonotypes between healthy human individuals. The study, taken as a whole, reports: A handful of donors held about 4.6% of naive CD4 clonotypes in common.

Measured with immunoSEQ multiplex PCR; TCRdb has only the in-frame clones, and not every one. The sample lists roughly 700,000 clones, less than 85% occurring once. In this sample, this clone turned up once. What it binds is not known. The source material was memory CD4+ T cells sorted from blood. Subset given: CD45RA-negative fraction. The receptor comes from a woman aged 25 to 39 in good health.

The CDR3 protein is CASSFEGEVNEQFF. CDR3 bases: TGTGCCAGCAGTTTTGAGGGGGAGGTCAATGAGCAGTTCTTC. The rearrangement joins TRBV6-6 to TRBJ2-1; the D gene could be TRBD1 or TRBD2 (6 bases each). This CDR3 is built from 14 residues. Germline V CDR1 and CDR2: MNHNY, SVGAGI (reference sequence). The V end lost 4 bases, the J end lost 6 bases, and 13 bases lay between the germline ends.